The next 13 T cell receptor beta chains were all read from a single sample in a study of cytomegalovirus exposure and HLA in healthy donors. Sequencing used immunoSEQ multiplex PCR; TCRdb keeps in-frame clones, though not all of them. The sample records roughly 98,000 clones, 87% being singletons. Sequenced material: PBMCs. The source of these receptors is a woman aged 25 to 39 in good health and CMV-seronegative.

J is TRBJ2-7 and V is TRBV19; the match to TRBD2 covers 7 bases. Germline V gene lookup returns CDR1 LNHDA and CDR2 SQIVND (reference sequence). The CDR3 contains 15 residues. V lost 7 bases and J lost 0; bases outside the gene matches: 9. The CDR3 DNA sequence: TGTGCCAGTACCCCTGGGGGGGACGGCTCCTACGAGCAGTACTTC. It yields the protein CASTPGGDGSYEQYF.

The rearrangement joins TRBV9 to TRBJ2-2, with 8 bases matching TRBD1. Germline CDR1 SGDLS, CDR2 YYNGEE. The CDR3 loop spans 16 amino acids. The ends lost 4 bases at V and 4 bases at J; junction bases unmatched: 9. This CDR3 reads CASSFRQGSGTGELFF. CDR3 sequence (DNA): TGTGCCAGCAGCTTCAGACAGGGGTCGGGCACCGGGGAGCTGTTTTTT.

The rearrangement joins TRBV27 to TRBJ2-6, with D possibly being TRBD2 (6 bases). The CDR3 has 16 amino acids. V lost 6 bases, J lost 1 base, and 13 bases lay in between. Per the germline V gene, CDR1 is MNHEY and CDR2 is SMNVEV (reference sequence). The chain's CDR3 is CASRPGGSSGANVLTF. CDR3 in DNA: TGTGCCAGCAGACCTGGGGGGAGTTCTGGGGCCAACGTCCTGACTTTC.

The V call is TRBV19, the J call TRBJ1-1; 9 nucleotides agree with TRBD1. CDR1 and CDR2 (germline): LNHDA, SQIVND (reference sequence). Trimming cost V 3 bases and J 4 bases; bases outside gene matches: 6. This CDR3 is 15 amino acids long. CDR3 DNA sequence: TGTGCCAGTAGTATGGTGGGACAGGGTGCCACTGAAGCTTTCTTT. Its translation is CASSMVGQGATEAFF.

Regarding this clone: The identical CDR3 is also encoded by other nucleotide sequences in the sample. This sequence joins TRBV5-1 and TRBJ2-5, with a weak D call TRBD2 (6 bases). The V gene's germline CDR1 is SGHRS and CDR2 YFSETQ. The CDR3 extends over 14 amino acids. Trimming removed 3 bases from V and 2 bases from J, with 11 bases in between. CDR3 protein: CASSWGLTQETQYF. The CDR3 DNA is TGCGCCAGCAGCTGGGGACTGACACAAGAGACCCAGTACTTC.

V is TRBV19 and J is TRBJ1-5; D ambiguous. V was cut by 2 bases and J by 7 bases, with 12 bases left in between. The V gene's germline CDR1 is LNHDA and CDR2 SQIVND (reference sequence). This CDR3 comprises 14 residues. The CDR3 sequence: CASSISPVGQPQHF. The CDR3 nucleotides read TGTGCCAGTAGTATATCCCCGGTCGGGCAGCCCCAGCATTTT.

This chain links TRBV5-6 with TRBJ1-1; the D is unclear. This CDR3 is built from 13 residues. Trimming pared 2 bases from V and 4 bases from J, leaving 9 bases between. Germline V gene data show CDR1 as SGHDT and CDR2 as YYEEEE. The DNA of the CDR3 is TGTGCCAGCAGCTTTTTTGAGAGCACTGAAGCTTTCTTT. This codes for CASSFFESTEAFF.

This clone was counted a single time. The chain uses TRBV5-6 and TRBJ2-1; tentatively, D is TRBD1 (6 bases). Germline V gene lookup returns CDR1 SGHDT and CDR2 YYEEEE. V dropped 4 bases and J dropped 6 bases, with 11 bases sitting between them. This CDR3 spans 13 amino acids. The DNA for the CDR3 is TGTGCCAGCAGCGCCATACAGGGCAATGAGCAGTTCTTC. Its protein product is CASSAIQGNEQFF.

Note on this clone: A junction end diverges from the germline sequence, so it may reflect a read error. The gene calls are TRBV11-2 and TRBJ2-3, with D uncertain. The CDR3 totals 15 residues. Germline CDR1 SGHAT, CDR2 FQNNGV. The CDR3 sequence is CTSSFLPSAADTQYF. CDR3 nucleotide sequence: TGTACCAGCAGCTTTCTGCCGTCGGCGGCAGATACGCAGTATTTT.

The DNA of the CDR3 is TGTGCCAGCAGCGAGTCTGAAAAACTGTTTTTT. It translates to CASSESEKLFF. The rearrangement links TRBV7-2 to TRBJ1-4; no firm D call. Germline CDR1 reads SGHTA; CDR2 reads FQGNSA. This CDR3 region has 11 residues. V was pared by 5 bases and J by 7 bases, with 5 bases between.

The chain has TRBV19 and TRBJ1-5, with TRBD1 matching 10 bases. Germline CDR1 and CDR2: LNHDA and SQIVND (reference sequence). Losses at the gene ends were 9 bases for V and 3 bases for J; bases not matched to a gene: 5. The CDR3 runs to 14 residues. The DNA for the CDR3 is TGTGCCAGCACGGGACAGGGGTTCAATCAGCCCCAGCATTTT. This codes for CASTGQGFNQPQHF.

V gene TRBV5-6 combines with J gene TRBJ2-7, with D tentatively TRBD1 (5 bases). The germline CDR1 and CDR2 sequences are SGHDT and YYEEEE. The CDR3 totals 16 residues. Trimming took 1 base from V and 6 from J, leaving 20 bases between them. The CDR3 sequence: CASSLIGRALNVEQYF. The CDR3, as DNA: TGTGCCAGCAGCTTGATCGGCAGGGCCCTTAATGTCGAGCAGTACTTC.

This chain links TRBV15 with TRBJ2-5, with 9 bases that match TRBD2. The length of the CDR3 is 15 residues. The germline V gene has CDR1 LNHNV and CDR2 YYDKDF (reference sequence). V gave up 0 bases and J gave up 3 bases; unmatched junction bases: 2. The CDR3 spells CATSRELAGKETQYF. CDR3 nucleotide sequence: TGTGCCACCAGCAGAGAGCTAGCGGGGAAAGAGACCCAGTACTTC.